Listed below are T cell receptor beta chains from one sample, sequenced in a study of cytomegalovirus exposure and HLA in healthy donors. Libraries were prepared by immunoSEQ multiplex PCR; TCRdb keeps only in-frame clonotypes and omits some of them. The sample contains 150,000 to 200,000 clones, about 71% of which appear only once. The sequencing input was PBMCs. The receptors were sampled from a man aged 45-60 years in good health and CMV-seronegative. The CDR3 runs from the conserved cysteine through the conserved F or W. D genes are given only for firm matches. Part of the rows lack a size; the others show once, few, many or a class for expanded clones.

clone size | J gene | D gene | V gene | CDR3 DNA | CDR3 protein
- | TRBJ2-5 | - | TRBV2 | TGTGCCAGCAGTAGGGGGGAGACCCAGTACTTC | CASSRGETQYF
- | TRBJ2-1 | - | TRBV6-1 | TGTGCCAGCAGTGAAGAGCGGGCACAGGTGGGCAGGAATGAGCAGTTCTTC | CASSEERAQVGRNEQFF
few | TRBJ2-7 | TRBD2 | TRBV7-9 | TGTGCCAGCTCACGGACTAGCGGACTCTACGAGCAGTACTTC | CASSRTSGLYEQYF
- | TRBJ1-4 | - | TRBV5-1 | TGCGCCAGCAGCATGGGGCAATCCGCAACTAATGAAAAACTGTTTTTT | CASSMGQSATNEKLFF
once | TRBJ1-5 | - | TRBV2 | TGTGCCAGCAGGAGGGCAGAGTCTAATCAGCCCCAGCATTTT | CASRRAESNQPQHF
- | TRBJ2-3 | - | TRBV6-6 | TGTGCCAGCAGTTCCCGACTAGCAGATACGCAGTATTTT | CASSSRLADTQYF
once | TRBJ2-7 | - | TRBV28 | TGTGCCAGCAGTGGGGGCGTGGGGGAGCAGTACTTC | CASSGGVGEQYF
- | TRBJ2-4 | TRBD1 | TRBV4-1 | TGCGCCAGCAGCCAAGCATCCGGTCGAACCGGGACAGGCTCAAACATTCAGTACTTC | CASSQASGRTGTGSNIQYF
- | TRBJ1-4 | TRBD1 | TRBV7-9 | TGTGCCAGCAGCTTGGTACAGGGGACTTATGAAAAACTGTTTTTT | CASSLVQGTYEKLFF
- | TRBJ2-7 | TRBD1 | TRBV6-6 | TGTGCCAGCAGGGACAGGGGAAGGAACGAGCAGTACTTC | CASRDRGRNEQYF
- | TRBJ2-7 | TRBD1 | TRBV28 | TGTGCCAGCAGTTTGGACAGGGTTGGAGAGCAGTACTTC | CASSLDRVGEQYF
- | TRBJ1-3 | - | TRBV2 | TGTGCCAGCAGTCCGGCAGGCAACTCTGGAAACACCATATATTTT | CASSPAGNSGNTIYF
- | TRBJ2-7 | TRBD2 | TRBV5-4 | TGTGCCAGCAGCGCTAGCGGGGCCGTATATTACGAGCAGTACTTC | CASSASGAVYYEQYF
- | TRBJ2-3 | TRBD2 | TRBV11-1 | TGTGCCAGCAGCTCAAGCGGGGGGGAGACAGATACGCAGTATTTT | CASSSSGGETDTQYF
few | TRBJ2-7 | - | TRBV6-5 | TGTGCCAGCAGTTCCCCGGGAGCTGTCCGGTCCTACGAGCAGTACTTC | CASSSPGAVRSYEQYF
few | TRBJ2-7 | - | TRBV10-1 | TGCGCCAGCAGTGATTATAGACAGGCCAACTCCTACGAGCAGTACTTC | CASSDYRQANSYEQYF
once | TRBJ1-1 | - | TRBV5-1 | TGCGCCAGCCAGACTTGGGCGGGAGTGAACACTGAAGCTTTCTTT | CASQTWAGVNTEAFF
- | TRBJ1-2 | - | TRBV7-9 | TGTGCCAGCAGCTTAGAGAGACAGTCGGGCAACTATGGCTACACCTTC | CASSLERQSGNYGYTF
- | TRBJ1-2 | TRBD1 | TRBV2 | TGTGCCAGCCATCCTTCGCCTAACAGGGGGAACTATGGCTACACCTTC | CASHPSPNRGNYGYTF
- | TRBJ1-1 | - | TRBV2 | TGTGCCAGCAGTCCGGGGAACACTGAAGCTTTCTTT | CASSPGNTEAFF
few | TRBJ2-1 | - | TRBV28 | TGTGCCAGCAGTTATATGTACTATGAGCAGTTCTTC | CASSYMYYEQFF
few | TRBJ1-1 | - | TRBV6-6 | TGTGCCAGTGGCTTTACAGGAAAGGAGAACACTGAAGCTTTCTTT | CASGFTGKENTEAFF
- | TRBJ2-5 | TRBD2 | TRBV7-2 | TGTGCCAGCAGCCCCACTAGCGGGGGGGCCTGGGAGACCCAGTACTTC | CASSPTSGGAWETQYF
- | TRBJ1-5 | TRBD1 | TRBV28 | TGTGCCAGCAGCCCGGGACAGGGGATCAGTCAGCCCCAGCATTTT | CASSPGQGISQPQHF
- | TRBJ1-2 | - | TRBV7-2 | TGTGCCAGCAGCTTAACAGGAACCTCTGATGGCTACACCTTC | CASSLTGTSDGYTF
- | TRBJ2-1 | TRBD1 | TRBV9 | TGTGCCAGCAGCGTAGGCCACCGGGACAGGGGAGGTGAGCAGTTCTTC | CASSVGHRDRGGEQFF
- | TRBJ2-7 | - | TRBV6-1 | TGTGCCAGCAGTGAAGCGCTTCAGGGAACTCGCTACGAGCAGTACTTC | CASSEALQGTRYEQYF
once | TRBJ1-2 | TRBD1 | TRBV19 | TGTGCCAGTAGCTCGACAGGGGCGAACTATGGCTACACCTTC | CASSSTGANYGYTF
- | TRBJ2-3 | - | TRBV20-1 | TGCAGTGCTTCCTACACAGATACGCAGTATTTT | CSASYTDTQYF
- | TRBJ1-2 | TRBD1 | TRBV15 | TGTGCCACCAGCAGAGCGGGCAGGGGGCTGACTAACTATGGCTACACCTTC | CATSRAGRGLTNYGYTF
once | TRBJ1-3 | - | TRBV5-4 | TGTGCCAGCAGCTTGGCAGGGGCTGGAAACACCATATATTTT | CASSLAGAGNTIYF
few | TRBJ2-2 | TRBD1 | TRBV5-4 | TGTGCCAGCAGCCCAGGGGGCCGGGACACCGGGGAGCTGTTTTTT | CASSPGGRDTGELFF
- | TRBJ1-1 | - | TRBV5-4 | TGTGCCAGCAGCCGCGAGACTGAAGCTTTCTTT | CASSRETEAFF